The 29 T cell receptor beta chains given below trace back to one sample, sequenced in a study of T cell responses to AZD1222 COVID-19 vaccine. Clones were read by immunoSEQ multiplex PCR, and TCRdb kept only the in-frame ones, dropping some. The sample includes some 99,000 clones, about four fifths seen only once; the top ten take about 14%. The sequencing here drew on peripheral blood, taken 28 days after the second AZD1222 dose. The source of these receptors is an adult who received the AZD1222 COVID-19 vaccine.

The rearrangement joins TRBV7-2 to TRBJ2-5, with a possible D match to TRBD2 (7 bases). CDR1 is SGHTA and CDR2 is FQGNSA in the germline V gene. The CDR3 extends over 14 amino acids. Deletions cut 7 bases from V and 1 base from J, with 13 bases between. This CDR3 reads CASTPAGAQETQYF. In DNA, the CDR3 is TGTGCCAGCACCCCTGCGGGGGCCCAAGAGACCCAGTACTTC.

CDR3 in DNA: TGTGCCACCAGTGACGGCGGGCGGGGGGTCACCGGGGAGCTGTTTTTT. Its translation is CATSDGGRGVTGELFF. The chain combines TRBV24-1 with TRBJ2-2, with 8 bases fitting TRBD2. This CDR3 spans 16 amino acids. With 4 bases clipped from V and 4 bases from J, the junction kept 7 bases outside the gene matches. CDR1 and CDR2 from the germline V gene are KGHDR and SFDVKD.

The CDR3 DNA follows: TGTGCCAGCAGCTTAGAGTTCGGGAGCCCGGCAGATACGCAGTATTTT. It is translated as CASSLEFGSPADTQYF. The rearrangement uses TRBV11-3 and TRBJ2-3, with a possible D match to TRBD2 (6 bases). Germline loops: CDR1 SGHNT, CDR2 YENEEA. V dropped 0 bases and J dropped 4 bases, with 14 bases sitting between them. This CDR3 spans 16 amino acids.

The chain has TRBV5-1 and TRBJ1-1; D possibly corresponds to TRBD1 (6 bases). CDR1 and CDR2 from the germline V gene are SGHRS and YFSETQ. Trimming removed 5 bases from V and 4 bases from J, with 21 bases in between. The CDR3 has 16 amino acids. CDR3 nucleotides: TGCGCCAGCAGTTCTGCGGGGGGGCGAGGAGGCACTGAAGCTTTCTTT. As protein: CASSSAGGRGGTEAFF.

The table lists this clone with a count of one. The CDR3 region has the DNA TGTGCCAGCAGCCGGGACGAGAACTATGGCTACACCTTC. Translating it yields CASSRDENYGYTF. V gene TRBV7-3 combines with J gene TRBJ1-2, with a possible D match to TRBD1 (5 bases). V gave up 5 bases and J gave up 2 bases, with 9 bases separating them. This CDR3 region has 13 residues. Germline V gene data show CDR1 as SGHTA and CDR2 as FQGTGA.

The chain has TRBV30 and TRBJ1-6; no reliable D call. Looked up from germline, CDR1 is GTSNPN and CDR2 is SVGIG (reference sequence). Deletions cut 4 bases from V and 6 bases from J, with 13 bases between. This CDR3 is 14 amino acids long. CDR3 in amino acids: CAWTAITPNSPLHF. The CDR3 region has the DNA TGTGCCTGGACGGCAATCACCCCTAATTCACCCCTCCACTTT.

The V call is TRBV10-1, the J call TRBJ2-2; no definite D call. The CDR3 is 14 residues long. V lost 6 bases and J lost 5, with 13 bases in between. Germline CDR1 and CDR2: WNHNN and SYGVQD (reference sequence). The CDR3 DNA reads TGCGCCAGCAGATCGGGCAGAGCGACCGGGGAGCTGTTTTTT. As protein: CASRSGRATGELFF.

V is TRBV6-5 and J is TRBJ1-2; D not certain. V lost 10 bases to trimming and J lost 6 bases, with 18 bases between them. The germline V gene has CDR1 MNHEY and CDR2 SVGAGI. This CDR3 has 13 residues. The CDR3 DNA follows: TGTGCCATCCCGCCCACCCCCCCCGATGGCTACACCTTC. Amino acids: CAIPPTPPDGYTF.

DNA of the CDR3: TGTGCCAGCAGCGGAAAGGGGTCTAGCGGTTCCTACGAGCAGTACTTC. Translating it yields CASSGKGSSGSYEQYF. The chain uses TRBV11-1 and TRBJ2-7; 7 bases are shared with TRBD2. From germline, CDR1 is SGHAT and CDR2 FQDESV (reference sequence). Trimming cost V 5 bases and J 1 base; bases outside gene matches: 11. The CDR3 runs to 16 residues.

The chain uses TRBV20-1 and TRBJ1-2; 7 nucleotides agree with TRBD1. The J segment lost 2 bases and the V segment lost 5 bases, leaving 8 bases of the junction unmatched. The length of the CDR3 is 14 residues. From germline, CDR1 is DFQATT and CDR2 SNEGSKA (reference sequence). CDR3 sequence: CSACEGGRNYGYTF. CDR3 bases: TGCAGTGCTTGTGAAGGGGGCCGCAACTATGGCTACACCTTC.

This clone came up once. The V call is TRBV18, the J call TRBJ2-1; 9 bases match TRBD2. Looked up from germline, CDR1 is KGHSH and CDR2 is LQKENI. V shed 3 bases, J shed 4 bases, and the junction held 13 bases outside the gene matches. The CDR3 consists of 18 residues. The CDR3 reads CASSPGIPSGIVYNEQFF. Written as DNA, the CDR3 is TGTGCCAGCTCACCCGGTATACCTAGCGGGATAGTTTACAATGAGCAGTTCTTC.

This rearrangement joins TRBV19 to TRBJ2-5; no clear D. V was shortened by 1 base and J by 3 bases, with 12 bases between the two germline ends. CDR1 LNHDA and CDR2 SQIVND come from the germline V gene (reference sequence). CDR3 length equals 15 residues. The CDR3 protein is CASSIGEGLKETQYF. In nucleotides, the CDR3 is TGTGCCAGTAGTATAGGGGAAGGGTTAAAAGAGACCCAGTACTTC.

The count of this clone is one. The chain employs TRBV19 and TRBJ2-3, with D possibly being TRBD2 (5 bases). CDR3 length: 14 residues. Trimming pared 2 bases from V and 3 bases from J, leaving 9 bases between. CDR1 and CDR2 (germline): LNHDA, SQIVND (reference sequence). The CDR3 here is CASSIREGTDTQYF. The CDR3 bases are TGTGCCAGTAGTATACGGGAAGGAACAGATACGCAGTATTTT. Using reference TRBV19 and TRBJ2-3 for the parts outside the CDR3, the full variable domain is DGGITQSPKYLFRKEGQNVTLSCEQNLNHDAMYWYRQDPGQGLRLIYYSQIVNDFQKGDIAEGYSVSREKKESFPLTVTSAQKNPTAFYLCASSIREGTDTQYFGPGTRLTVL.

The chain has TRBV5-1 and TRBJ2-7; possibly TRBD2 for D (5 bases). The CDR3 runs to 15 residues. CDR1 and CDR2 from the germline V gene are SGHRS and YFSETQ. V lost 4 bases, J lost 5 bases, and 19 bases lay in between. The CDR3 coding sequence is TGCGCCAGCAGCGCGGGCCGGATAAGACCTAACGAGCAGTACTTC. This translates into CASSAGRIRPNEQYF.

The genes are TRBV5-5 and TRBJ1-5; D possibly corresponds to TRBD1 (5 bases). Per the germline V gene, CDR1 is SGHKS and CDR2 is YYEKEE (reference sequence). The CDR3 consists of 14 residues. The V gene lost 0 bases and the J gene lost 5 bases, with 9 bases spanning the gap. The CDR3 sequence is CASSLEGRHQPQHF. CDR3 DNA sequence: TGTGCCAGCAGCTTGGAGGGGAGACATCAGCCCCAGCATTTT.

V gene TRBV3-1 (or the pseudogene TRBV3-2) combines with J gene TRBJ2-5; 7 bases match TRBD2. Per the germline V gene, CDR1 is LGHDT and CDR2 is YNNKEL (reference sequence). V shed 3 bases, J shed 3 bases, and the junction held 10 bases outside the gene matches. The CDR3 loop spans 16 amino acids. Here the CDR3 reads CASSHLGRGPKETQYF. DNA of the CDR3: TGTGCCAGCAGCCACCTGGGGAGGGGACCAAAAGAGACCCAGTACTTC.

This sequence joins TRBV5-1 and TRBJ1-4, with unresolved D. From germline, CDR1 is SGHRS and CDR2 YFSETQ. Trimming removed 0 bases from V and 2 bases from J, with 5 bases in between. The CDR3 is made up of 14 amino acids. CDR3 DNA sequence: TGCGCCAGCAGCTTGGCCGGCACTAATGAAAAACTGTTTTTT. Protein: CASSLAGTNEKLFF.

The V gene is TRBV19, the J gene TRBJ1-3; D ambiguous. V was clipped by 10 bases and J by 0 bases, with 13 bases between them. This CDR3 has 14 residues. CDR1 is LNHDA, CDR2 SQIVND, per germline (reference sequence). The CDR3 loop is CATRPLDSGNTIYF. The DNA for the CDR3 is TGTGCCACCCGCCCCCTAGACTCTGGAAACACCATATATTTT.

This clone showed up just a few times. The gene calls are TRBV29-1 and TRBJ1-2; perhaps TRBD1 as D (6 bases). V gave up 4 bases and J gave up 10 bases, with 25 bases separating them. The CDR3 length is 15 residues. Germline loops: CDR1 SQVTM, CDR2 ANQGSEA. The CDR3 sequence is CSVGDPQGSADVYTF. DNA of the CDR3: TGCAGCGTTGGTGACCCACAGGGCTCAGCCGACGTCTACACCTTC.

This clone was seen a handful of times. V and J are TRBV14 and TRBJ1-3; D is unresolved. Trimming left V 1 base short and J 2 bases short, with 6 bases between. The CDR3 length is 14 residues. CDR1 SGHDN and CDR2 FVKESK come from the germline V gene. CDR3 loop: CASSQVSTGNTIYF. The CDR3 coding sequence is TGTGCCAGCAGCCAAGTATCCACTGGAAACACCATATATTTT. The full variable domain, rest sourced from reference TRBV14 and TRBJ1-3, is EAGVTQFPSHSVIEKGQTVTLRCDPISGHDNLYWYRRVMGKEIKFLLHFVKESKQDESGMPNNRFLAERTGGTYSTLKVQPAELEDSGVYFCASSQVSTGNTIYFGEGSWLTVV.

This chain connects TRBV27 to TRBJ1-5, with D hard to call. V lost 4 bases and J lost 3, with 13 bases in between. CDR1 and CDR2 (germline): MNHEY, SMNVEV (reference sequence). The CDR3 contains 15 residues. The CDR3 DNA reads TGTGCCAGCAGTTCCCCCCCCAGGAACAATCAGCCCCAGCATTTT. This gives the protein CASSSPPRNNQPQHF.

V usage is TRBV12-3 or TRBV12-4 and J usage is TRBJ1-1; D unclear. Trimming cost V 6 bases and J 11 bases, with 16 bases left between them. This CDR3 spans 12 amino acids. CDR3 amino acids: CASRDRKGGAFF. CDR3 nucleotide sequence: TGTGCCAGCAGGGATCGAAAAGGTGGGGCTTTCTTT.

DNA of the CDR3: TGTGCCAGCAGTTTAGACCCGAAGGGCTACGAGCAGTACTTC. Translation: CASSLDPKGYEQYF. The V gene is TRBV28, the J gene TRBJ2-7; D unclear. CDR1 MDHEN and CDR2 SYDVKM come from the germline V gene. V lost 2 bases to trimming and J lost 3 bases, with 11 bases between them. This CDR3 spans 14 amino acids.

The chain recombines TRBV7-2 with TRBJ2-7; D is unclear. The germline V gene encodes CDR1 SGHTA and CDR2 FQGNSA. V lost 3 bases, J lost 0 bases, and 0 bases lay in between. The CDR3 runs 11 residues. CDR3 in DNA: TGTGCCAGCAGCTTCTCCTACGAGCAGTACTTC. This codes for CASSFSYEQYF.

To note about this clone: Other DNA sequences in this specimen translate into the identical CDR3. The V call is TRBV7-9, the J call TRBJ2-7; the D is unclear. V lost 2 bases and J lost 3, with 2 bases in between. The CDR3 runs to 11 residues. Per germline, CDR1 SEHNR and CDR2 FQNEAQ (reference sequence). CDR3 protein: CASSLNYEQYF. Here the CDR3 DNA reads TGTGCCAGCAGCTTAAACTACGAGCAGTACTTC.

The sample holds a few counts of this clone. This chain links TRBV27 with TRBJ1-5, with D hard to call. CDR1 MNHEY and CDR2 SMNVEV come from the germline V gene (reference sequence). Trimming removed 8 bases from V and 6 bases from J, with 17 bases in between. The CDR3 totals 14 residues. The CDR3 sequence: CASAPTHGTQPQHF. CDR3 bases: TGTGCCAGCGCCCCGACCCACGGAACTCAGCCCCAGCATTTT.

V is TRBV11-1 and J is TRBJ2-3; 7 bases are shared with TRBD2. CDR1 and CDR2 (germline): SGHAT, FQDESV (reference sequence). This CDR3 has 16 residues. The V segment lost 1 base and the J segment 2 bases; nucleotides outside the gene matches: 6. This CDR3 reads CASSLGAGVATDTQYF. The CDR3 bases are TGTGCCAGCAGCTTAGGGGCGGGGGTAGCCACAGATACGCAGTATTTT.

V is TRBV30 and J is TRBJ1-5, with 11 bases matching TRBD1. V dropped 5 bases and J dropped 9; count of bases not matched to a gene: 6. This CDR3 has 13 amino acids. The germline gives CDR1 GTSNPN, CDR2 SVGIG (reference sequence). CDR3: CAWGRTGGTPQHF. The CDR3 nucleotides read TGTGCCTGGGGTCGGACAGGGGGCACGCCCCAGCATTTT.

The V and J genes are TRBV6-6 and TRBJ1-2, with D maybe TRBD1 (6 bases). CDR3 length: 14 amino acids. The ends were cut back, 0 bases at V and 6 bases at J, with 11 bases in the middle. CDR1 and CDR2 (germline): MNHNY, SVGAGI (reference sequence). This CDR3 is CASSYSRGLDGYTF. The CDR3, as DNA: TGTGCCAGCAGTTACTCACGGGGGCTGGATGGCTACACCTTC.